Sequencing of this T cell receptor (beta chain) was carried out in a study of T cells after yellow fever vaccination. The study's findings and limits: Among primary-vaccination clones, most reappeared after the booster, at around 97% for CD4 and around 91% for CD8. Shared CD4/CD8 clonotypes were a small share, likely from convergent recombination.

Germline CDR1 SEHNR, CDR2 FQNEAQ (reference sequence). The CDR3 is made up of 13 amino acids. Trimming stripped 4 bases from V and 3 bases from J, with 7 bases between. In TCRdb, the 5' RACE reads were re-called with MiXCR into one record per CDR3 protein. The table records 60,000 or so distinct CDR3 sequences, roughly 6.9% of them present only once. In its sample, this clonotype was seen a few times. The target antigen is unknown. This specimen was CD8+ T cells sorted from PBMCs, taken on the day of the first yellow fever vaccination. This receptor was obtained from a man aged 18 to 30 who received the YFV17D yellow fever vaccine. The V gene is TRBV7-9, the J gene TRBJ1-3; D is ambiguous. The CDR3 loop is CASSSTRGNTIYF. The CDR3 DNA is TGTGCCAGCAGCTCGACCCGTGGAAACACCATATATTTT.